Listed here is a single TCR beta chain. The antigen is undetermined. These data come from a study of T-cell memory formation after mild COVID-19. Study details: In these data, TCR clusters were largely donor specific. Study-level findings and limits: Among contracting clones, CD4+ were mainly CM/EM and CD8+ enriched in EMRA. Among clones contracting day 15 to 85, CD4/CD8 was balanced, whereas later expanders leaned CD4+.

Researchers used 5'RACE with constant-segment primers to make TCR alpha and TCR beta cDNA libraries that carry sample barcodes and UMIs. TCRdb redid the calling of the 5' RACE reads with MiXCR, one entry per CDR3 protein. Of 400,000 to 500,000 distinct CDR3 sequences in the sample, roughly 18% were seen once. The V end was cut by 5 bases, the J end by 3 bases, with 14 bases between. The CDR3 has 16 residues. The sample taken for sequencing was PBMCs or a T cell subset sorted from them (not recorded which). The chain combines TRBV12-3 or TRBV12-4 with TRBJ2-6; the D call may be TRBD1 or TRBD2 (5 bases each). The source of this sequence is a man younger than 30 who had mild COVID-19 (a few samples of this study predate the infection). Cell type and time point are not known. In nucleotides, the CDR3 is TGTGCCAGCAGTCCGGGCTTGGGGGTTGGGGCCAACGTCCTGACTTTC. Translated, it gives CASSPGLGVGANVLTF.